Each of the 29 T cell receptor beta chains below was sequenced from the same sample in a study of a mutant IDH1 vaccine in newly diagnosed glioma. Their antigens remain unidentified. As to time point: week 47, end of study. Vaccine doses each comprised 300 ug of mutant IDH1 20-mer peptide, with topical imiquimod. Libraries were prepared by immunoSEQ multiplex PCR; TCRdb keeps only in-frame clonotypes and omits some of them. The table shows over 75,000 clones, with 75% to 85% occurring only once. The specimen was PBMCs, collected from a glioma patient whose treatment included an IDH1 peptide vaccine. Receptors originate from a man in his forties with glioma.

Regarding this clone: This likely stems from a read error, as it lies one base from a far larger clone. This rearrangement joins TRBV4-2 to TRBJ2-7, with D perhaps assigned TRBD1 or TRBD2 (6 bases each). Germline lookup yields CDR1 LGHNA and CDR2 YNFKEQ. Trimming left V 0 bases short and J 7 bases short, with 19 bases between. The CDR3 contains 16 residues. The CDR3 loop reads CASSQEGVGRGREQYF. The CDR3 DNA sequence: TGTGCCAGCAGCCAAGAGGGGGTGGGAAGGGGGAGGGAGCAGTACTTC.

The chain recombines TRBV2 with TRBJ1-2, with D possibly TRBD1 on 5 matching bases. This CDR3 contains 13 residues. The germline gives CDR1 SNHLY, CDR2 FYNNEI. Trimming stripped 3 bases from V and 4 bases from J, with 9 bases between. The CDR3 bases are TGTGCCAGCAGTGAGGAGGGGAGCTATGGCTACACCTTC. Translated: CASSEEGSYGYTF.

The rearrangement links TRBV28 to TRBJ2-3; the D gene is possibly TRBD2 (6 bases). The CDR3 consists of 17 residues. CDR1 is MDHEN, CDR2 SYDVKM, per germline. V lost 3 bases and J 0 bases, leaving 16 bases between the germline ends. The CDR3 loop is CASSFLGGTSSTDTQYF. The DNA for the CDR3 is TGTGCCAGCAGTTTCCTGGGGGGTACGTCTAGCACAGATACGCAGTATTTT.

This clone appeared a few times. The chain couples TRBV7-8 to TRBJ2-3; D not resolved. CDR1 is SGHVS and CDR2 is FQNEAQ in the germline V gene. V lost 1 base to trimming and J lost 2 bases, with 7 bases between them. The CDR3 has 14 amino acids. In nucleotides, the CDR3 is TGTGCCAGCAGCTTAGGGGCGGACACAGATACGCAGTATTTT. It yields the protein CASSLGADTDTQYF.

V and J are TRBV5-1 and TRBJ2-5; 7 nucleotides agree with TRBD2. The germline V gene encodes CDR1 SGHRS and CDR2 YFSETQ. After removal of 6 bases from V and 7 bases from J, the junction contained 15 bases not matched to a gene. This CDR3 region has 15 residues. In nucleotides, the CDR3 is TGCGCCAGCACCGAGACTAGCTCCGAGGGAGGGACCCAGTACTTC. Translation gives CASTETSSEGGTQYF. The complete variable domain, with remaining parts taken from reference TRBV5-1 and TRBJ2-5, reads KAGVTQTPRYLIKTRGQQVTLSCSPISGHRSVSWYQQTPGQGLQFLFEYFSETQRNKGNFPGRFSGRQFSNSRSEMNVSTLELGDSALYLCASTETSSEGGTQYFGPGTRLLVL.

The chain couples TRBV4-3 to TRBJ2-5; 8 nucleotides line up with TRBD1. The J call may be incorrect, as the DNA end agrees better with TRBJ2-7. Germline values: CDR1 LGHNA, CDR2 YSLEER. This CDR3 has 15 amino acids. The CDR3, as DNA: TGCGCCAGCAGCCAAGGACAGGGGCAGTCCTACGAGCAGTACTTC. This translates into CASSQGQGQSYEQYF.

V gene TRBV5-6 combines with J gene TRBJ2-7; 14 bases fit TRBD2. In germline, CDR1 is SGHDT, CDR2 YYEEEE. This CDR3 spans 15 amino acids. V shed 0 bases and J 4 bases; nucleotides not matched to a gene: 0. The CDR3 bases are TGTGCCAGCAGCTTGGGACTAGCGGGAGGGTACGAGCAGTACTTC. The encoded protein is CASSLGLAGGYEQYF.

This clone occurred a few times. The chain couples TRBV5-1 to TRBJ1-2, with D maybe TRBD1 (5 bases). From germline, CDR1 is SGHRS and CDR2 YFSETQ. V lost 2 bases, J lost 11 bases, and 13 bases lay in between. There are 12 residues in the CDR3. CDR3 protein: CASSLNRDQYTF. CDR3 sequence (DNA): TGCGCCAGCAGCTTAAACCGGGACCAATACACCTTC.

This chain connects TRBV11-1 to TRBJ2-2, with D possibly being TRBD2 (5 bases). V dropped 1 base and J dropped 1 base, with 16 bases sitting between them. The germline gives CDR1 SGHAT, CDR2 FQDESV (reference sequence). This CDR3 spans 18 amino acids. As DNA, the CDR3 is TGTGCCAGCAGCTTAGGGAGTGGAGGACGGAGGAACACCGGGGAGCTGTTTTTT. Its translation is CASSLGSGGRRNTGELFF.

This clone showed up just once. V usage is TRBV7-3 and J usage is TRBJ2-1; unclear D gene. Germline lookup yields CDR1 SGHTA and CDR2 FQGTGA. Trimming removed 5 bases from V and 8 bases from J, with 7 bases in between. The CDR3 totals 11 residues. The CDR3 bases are TGTGCCAGCAGCCCAGGCGATGAGCAGTTCTTC. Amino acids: CASSPGDEQFF.

CDR3 residues: CASSLSGQYEQYF. The CDR3 DNA reads TGTGCCAGCAGTTTATCGGGACAGTACGAGCAGTACTTC. The chain is built from TRBV27 and TRBJ2-7; 7 nucleotides align to TRBD1. The CDR3 length is 13 residues. CDR1 and CDR2 from the germline V gene are MNHEY and SMNVEV (reference sequence). The J segment lost 4 bases and the V segment lost 0 bases, leaving 0 bases of the junction unmatched.

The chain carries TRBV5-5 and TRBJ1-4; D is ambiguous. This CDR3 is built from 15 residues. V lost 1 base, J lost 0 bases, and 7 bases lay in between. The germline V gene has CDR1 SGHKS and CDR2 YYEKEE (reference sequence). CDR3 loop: CASSLRAATNEKLFF. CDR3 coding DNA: TGTGCCAGCAGCTTGCGCGCTGCAACTAATGAAAAACTGTTTTTT.

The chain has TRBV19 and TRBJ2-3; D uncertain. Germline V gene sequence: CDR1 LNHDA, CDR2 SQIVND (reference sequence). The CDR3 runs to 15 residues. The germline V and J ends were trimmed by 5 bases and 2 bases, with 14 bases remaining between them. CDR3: CASSGVVSYTDTQYF. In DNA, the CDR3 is TGTGCCAGTAGTGGGGTTGTAAGCTACACAGATACGCAGTATTTT.

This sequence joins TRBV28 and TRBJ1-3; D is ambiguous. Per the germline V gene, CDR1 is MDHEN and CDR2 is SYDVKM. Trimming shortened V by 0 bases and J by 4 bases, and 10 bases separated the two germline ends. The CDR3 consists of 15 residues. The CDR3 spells CASSLWHSTGNTIYF. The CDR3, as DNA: TGTGCCAGCAGTTTATGGCACAGTACGGGAAACACCATATATTTT.

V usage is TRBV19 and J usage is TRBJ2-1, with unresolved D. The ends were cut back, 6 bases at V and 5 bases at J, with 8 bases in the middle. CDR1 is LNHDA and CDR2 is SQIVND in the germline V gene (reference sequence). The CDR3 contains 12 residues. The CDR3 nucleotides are TGTGCCAGTAGCCAAGACCACAATGAGCAGTTCTTC. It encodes CASSQDHNEQFF.

This CDR3 reads CASSQAPGNPQHF. The CDR3 region has the DNA TGCGCCAGCAGCCAAGCACCCGGCAATCCCCAGCATTTT. V gene TRBV4-3 combines with J gene TRBJ1-5; D remains ambiguous. The V and J ends lost 1 base and 10 bases respectively, with 11 bases between them. The CDR3 has 13 amino acids. Germline V CDR1 and CDR2: LGHNA, YSLEER.

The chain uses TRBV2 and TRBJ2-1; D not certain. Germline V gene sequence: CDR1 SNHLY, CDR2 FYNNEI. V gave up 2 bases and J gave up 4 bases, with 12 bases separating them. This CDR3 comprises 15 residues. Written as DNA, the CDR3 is TGTGCCAGCAGTGAACTCGCATCACTTTACAATGAGCAGTTCTTC. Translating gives CASSELASLYNEQFF.

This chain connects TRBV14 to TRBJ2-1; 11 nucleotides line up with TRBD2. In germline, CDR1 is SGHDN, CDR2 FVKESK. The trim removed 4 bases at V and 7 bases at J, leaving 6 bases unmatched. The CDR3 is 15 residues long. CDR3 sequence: CASSPSLAGGNEQFF. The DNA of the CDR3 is TGTGCCAGCAGCCCATCGCTAGCGGGAGGAAATGAGCAGTTCTTC.

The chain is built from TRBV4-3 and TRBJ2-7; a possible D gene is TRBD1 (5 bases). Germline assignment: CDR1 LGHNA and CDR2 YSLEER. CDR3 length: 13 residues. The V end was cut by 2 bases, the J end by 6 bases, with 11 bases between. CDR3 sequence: CASSQITGGEQYF. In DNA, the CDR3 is TGCGCCAGCAGCCAAATTACAGGCGGCGAGCAGTACTTC.

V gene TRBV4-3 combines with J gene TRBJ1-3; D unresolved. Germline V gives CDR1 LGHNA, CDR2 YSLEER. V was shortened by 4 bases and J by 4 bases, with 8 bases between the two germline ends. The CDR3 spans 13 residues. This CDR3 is CASSPGAGNTIYF. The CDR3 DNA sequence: TGCGCCAGCAGCCCAGGCGCCGGAAACACCATATATTTT.

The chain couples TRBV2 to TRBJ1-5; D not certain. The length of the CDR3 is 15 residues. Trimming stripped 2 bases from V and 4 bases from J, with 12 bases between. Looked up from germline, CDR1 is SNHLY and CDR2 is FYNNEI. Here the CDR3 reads CASSELVDGNQPQHF. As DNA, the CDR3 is TGTGCCAGCAGTGAATTAGTAGATGGTAATCAGCCCCAGCATTTT. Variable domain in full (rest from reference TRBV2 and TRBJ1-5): EPEVTQTPSHQVTQMGQEVILRCVPISNHLYFYWYRQILGQKVEFLVSFYNNEISEKSEIFDDQFSVERPDGSNFTLKIRSTKLEDSAMYFCASSELVDGNQPQHFGDGTRLSIL.

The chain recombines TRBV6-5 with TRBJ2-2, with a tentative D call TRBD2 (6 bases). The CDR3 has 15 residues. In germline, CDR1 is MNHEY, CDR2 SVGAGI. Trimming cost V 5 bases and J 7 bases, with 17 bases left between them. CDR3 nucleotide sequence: TGTGCCAGCAGTCCCCTGGGGGAGGATGGCGGGGAGCTGTTTTTT. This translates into CASSPLGEDGGELFF.

CDR3 region: CASSHHKQSRANVLTF. CDR3 bases: TGTGCCAGCAGCCATCACAAACAAAGTCGGGCCAACGTCCTGACTTTC. The rearrangement joins TRBV7-8 to TRBJ2-6; no clear D. The CDR3 has 16 amino acids. Per the germline V gene, CDR1 is SGHVS and CDR2 is FQNEAQ. V was trimmed by 5 bases and J by 5 bases, leaving 16 bases between them.

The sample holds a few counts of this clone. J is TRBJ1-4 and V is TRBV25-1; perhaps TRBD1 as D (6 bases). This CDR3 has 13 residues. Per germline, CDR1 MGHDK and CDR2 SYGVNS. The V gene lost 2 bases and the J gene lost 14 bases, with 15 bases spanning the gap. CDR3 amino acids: CASSEPAGRGLFF. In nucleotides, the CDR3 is TGTGCCAGCAGTGAACCAGCAGGGAGGGGGCTGTTTTTT. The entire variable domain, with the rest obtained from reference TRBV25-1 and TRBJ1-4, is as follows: EADIYQTPRYLVIGTGKKITLECSQTMGHDKMYWYQQDPGMELHLIHYSYGVNSTEKGDLSSESTVSRIRTEHFPLTLESARPSHTSQYLCASSEPAGRGLFFGSGTQLSVL.

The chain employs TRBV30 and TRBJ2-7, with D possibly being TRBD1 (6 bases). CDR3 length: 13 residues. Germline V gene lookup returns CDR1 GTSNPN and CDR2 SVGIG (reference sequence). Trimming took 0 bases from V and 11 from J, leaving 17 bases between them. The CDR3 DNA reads TGTGCCTGGAGTGTAGCAGGGGTCCAAACGGAGTACTTC. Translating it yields CAWSVAGVQTEYF.

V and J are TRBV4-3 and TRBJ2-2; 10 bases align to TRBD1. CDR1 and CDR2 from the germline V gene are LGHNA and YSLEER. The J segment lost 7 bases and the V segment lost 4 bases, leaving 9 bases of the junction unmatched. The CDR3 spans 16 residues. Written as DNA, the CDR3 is TGCGCCAGCAGCCCCTCTCGACAGGGGGCTGTCGGGGAGCTGTTTTTT. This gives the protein CASSPSRQGAVGELFF.

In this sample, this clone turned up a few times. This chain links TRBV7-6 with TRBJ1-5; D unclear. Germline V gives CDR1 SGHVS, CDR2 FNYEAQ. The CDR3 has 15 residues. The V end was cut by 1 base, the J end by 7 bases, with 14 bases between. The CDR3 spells CASSLEAGMGQPQHF. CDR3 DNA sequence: TGTGCCAGCAGCTTAGAGGCCGGGATGGGGCAGCCCCAGCATTTT.

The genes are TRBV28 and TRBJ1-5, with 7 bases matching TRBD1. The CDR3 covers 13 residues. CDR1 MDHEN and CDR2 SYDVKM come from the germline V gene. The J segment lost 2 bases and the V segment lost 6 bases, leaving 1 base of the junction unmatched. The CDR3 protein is CASRGTGNQPQHF. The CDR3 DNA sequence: TGTGCCAGCAGGGGGACAGGCAATCAGCCCCAGCATTTT.

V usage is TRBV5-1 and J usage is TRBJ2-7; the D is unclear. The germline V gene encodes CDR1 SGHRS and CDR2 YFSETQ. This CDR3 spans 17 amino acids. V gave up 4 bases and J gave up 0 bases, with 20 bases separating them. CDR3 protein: CASSRPTSKLNSYEQYF. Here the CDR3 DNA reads TGCGCCAGCAGCCGTCCTACTTCAAAACTTAACTCCTACGAGCAGTACTTC.